This TCR beta chain was captured by sequencing in a study of T cells in Graves' hyperthyroidism and ophthalmopathy. About the study: Blood from the periphery was taken at initial diagnosis, before any treatment.

What was amplified from RNA transcripts were TCR beta CDR3 regions. Carried out on the TCR CDR3, a first-round RT-PCR used the HTBI primer set. TCRdb reprocessed the multiplex PCR reads via MiXCR and lists one record per CDR3 protein. The repertoire consists of hundreds of thousands of distinct CDR3 sequences, with roughly 40% occurring once and the leading ten covering 7.5% to 9.5%. V lost 2 bases to trimming and J lost 2 bases; unmatched junction nucleotides: 3. Germline CDR1 LNHNV, CDR2 YYDKDF (reference sequence). This CDR3 has 15 residues. As concerns this clonotype: Its antigen is as yet unknown.

Uncontrolled infections, other autoimmune diseases, pregnancy or lactation led to exclusion of patients. Study-wide findings and caveats: Expanded thyroid clonotypes (above 0.001) were mostly also found in blood.

The V call is TRBV15, the J call TRBJ1-5; 7 bases line up with TRBD1. The sequenced sample consisted of blood. The receptor's source is a man younger than 35 with Graves' hyperthyroidism. The CDR3 reads CATSRHGQGNQPQHF. CDR3 bases: TGTGCCACCAGCAGACATGGACAGGGCAATCAGCCCCAGCATTTT.